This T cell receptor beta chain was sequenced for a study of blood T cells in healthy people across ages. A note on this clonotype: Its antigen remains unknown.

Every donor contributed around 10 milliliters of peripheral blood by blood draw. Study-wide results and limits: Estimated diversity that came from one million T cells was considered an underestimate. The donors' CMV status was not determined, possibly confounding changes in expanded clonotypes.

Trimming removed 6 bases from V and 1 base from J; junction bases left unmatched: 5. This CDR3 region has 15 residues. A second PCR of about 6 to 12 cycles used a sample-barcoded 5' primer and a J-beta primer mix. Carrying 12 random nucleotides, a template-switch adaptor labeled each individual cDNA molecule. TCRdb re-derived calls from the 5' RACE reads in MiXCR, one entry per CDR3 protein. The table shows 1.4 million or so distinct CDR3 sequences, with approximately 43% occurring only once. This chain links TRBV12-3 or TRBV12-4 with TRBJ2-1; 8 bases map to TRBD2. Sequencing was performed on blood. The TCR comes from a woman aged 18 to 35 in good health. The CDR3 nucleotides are TGTGCCAGCAGCGTAGCGGGGATATCCTACAATGAGCAGTTCTTC. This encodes CASSVAGISYNEQFF.